This T cell receptor (beta chain) was captured in a study of cytomegalovirus exposure and HLA in healthy donors. The CDR3 is made up of 14 amino acids. Germline V lookup: CDR1 LNHNV, CDR2 YYDKDF (reference sequence). V was trimmed by 8 bases and J by 0 bases, leaving 13 bases between them. The PCR was carried out with 60 Vbeta primers and 13 Jbeta primers. This table comes from immunoSEQ multiplex PCR, and its TCRdb copy is limited to in-frame clones, with some not included. The sample holds roughly 130,000 clones; more than 60% are singletons and the top ten take 2.1%. The study, taken as a whole, reports: Listed as cytomegalovirus-associated were over 150 TCR beta chains. Highest at DRB1 and lowest at HLA-C, TCR association rates differed among HLA loci in a later analysis. In a later analysis, several top co-occurrence clusters appeared linked to parvovirus B19, influenza, CMV and Epstein-Barr virus.

With respect to this clone: As yet, its antigen is unknown.

The chain employs TRBV15 and TRBJ1-1; possible D gene TRBD1, 5 bases. Sequenced material: PBMCs. The TCR originated in a woman in her thirties or forties in good health and CMV-seropositive. CDR3 nucleotides: TGTGCCACCGACGGCACAGGCATGAACACTGAAGCTTTCTTT. Its translation: CATDGTGMNTEAFF. The whole variable domain, remainder taken from reference TRBV15 and TRBJ1-1, is DAMVIQNPRYQVTQFGKPVTLSCSQTLNHNVMYWYQQKSSQAPKLLFHYYDKDFNNEADTPDNFQSRRPNTSFCFLDIRSPGLGDTAMYLCATDGTGMNTEAFFGQGTRLTVV.